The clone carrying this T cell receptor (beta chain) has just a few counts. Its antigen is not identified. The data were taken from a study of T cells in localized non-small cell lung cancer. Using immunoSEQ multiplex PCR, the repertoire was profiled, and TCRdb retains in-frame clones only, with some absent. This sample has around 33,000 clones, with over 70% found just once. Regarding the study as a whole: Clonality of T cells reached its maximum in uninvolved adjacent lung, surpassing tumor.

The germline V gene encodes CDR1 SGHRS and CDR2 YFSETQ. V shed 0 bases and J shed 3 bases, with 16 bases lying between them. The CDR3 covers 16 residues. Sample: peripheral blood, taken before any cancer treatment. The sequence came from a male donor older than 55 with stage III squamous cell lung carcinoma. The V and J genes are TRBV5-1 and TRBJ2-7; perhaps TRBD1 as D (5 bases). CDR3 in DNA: TGCGCCAGCAGCTTGGGGCAGGGCAAGGCTCTCTACGAGCAGTACTTC. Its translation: CASSLGQGKALYEQYF.